The text below deals with one T cell receptor beta chain. Its cognate antigen has yet to be identified. No base qualities exist here, and no much larger clone lies one base off it. Including cysteine and phenylalanine, the CDR3 has 15 amino acids. Just the 45-base CDR3 DNA is kept, in frame starting at base 1. Clipping removes 6 bases from V and 2 bases from J, with 6 as the unmatched junction base count. CDR1 MGHRA and CDR2 YSYEKL were looked up in the germline V gene. This sample was taken from a study of blood T cell repertoires in COVID-19 (dated by TCRdb to the early 2020s). As for the study more broadly: Samples from collaborators originated in the United States, Italy and Spain and spanned both the acute and convalescent phases of COVID-19. The prospective study material was composed of cDNA or gDNA derived from T cells, B-cell-depleted T cells, or PBMCs. Subjects who had been exposed to COVID-19, were actively infected with it, or had recovered from it provided the deeply sampled blood TCRbeta repertoires that made up the dataset. A freely available public database, intended as a resource for researchers studying the immune response to SARS-CoV-2, is where the repertoires were released. Samples were obtained from the ongoing ImmuneRACE study (first 160 participants) and from over 1,000 subjects provided by 6 global collaborators. The sample metadata nearly always contained a de-identified subject ID, COVID-19 status, age in years and sex. HLA class I and class II types, where available, came from metadata supplied by the sample provider rather than from assay-based typing.

The research as a whole found: The amount of clinical and demographic metadata varied by source and participant and was provided uncurated.

The immunoSEQ Assay, a bias-controlled multiplex PCR, was used to amplify TCRbeta CDR3 regions from genomic DNA. Under the source paper's analysis protocol: The number of nucleated cells in each sample was estimated from the amplification of reference gene primers within the assay. To quantify the absolute abundance of each unique TCRbeta CDR3 rearrangement, sequence reads were collapsed and filtered. For each sample, productive Simpson clonality was calculated as the square root of Simpson's diversity index across productive rearrangements. TCRdb's version of the immuneACCESS table is confined to in-frame rearrangements and falls short of the full clone set. An unresolved V gene accounts for under half of the shortfall where checked; the remainder is of unknown origin. That table is the source of V, J and clone size, and D and trimming were worked out from the DNA. For this sample the table gives around 70,000 clones, of which 70% to 90% were detected only once. The top ten hold about 8% of the sample.

The collaborating institutions used their own protocols to collect whole blood in K2EDTA tubes. For TCRbeta analysis, collaborators shipped samples as frozen whole blood, isolated PBMCs, or DNA extracted from either of those sample types. This clonotype originated in a man younger than 45 with acute or convalescent COVID-19. The rearrangement combines TRBV4-1 with TRBJ2-3; 9 bases in the junction line up with TRBD1. The specimen sequenced was peripheral blood. CDR3 region: CASSPGTGNTDTQYF. The DNA sequence follows: TGCGCCAGCAGTCCCGGGACAGGGAACACAGATACGCAGTATTTT.